This T cell receptor (beta chain) is drawn from a study of OX40 agonist ivuxolimab in advanced cancers. About the research overall: Patients were under 90% male with ages roughly 20 to 90, mean roughly 64.

As regards this clone: Its antigen is unknown.

Study conclusions and caveats: The work left the antigen specificity of expanded peripheral T cells undetermined. Some patients who did not respond also had low normalized T-cell clonal expansion. The study found that CD8+ T cells averaged more expanded clones than CD4+.

The repertoire was sequenced with immunoSEQ multiplex PCR; TCRdb's copy has only in-frame clones and lacks some. The sample holds some 72,000 clones, approximately 80% seen once. The CDR3 has 13 residues. Germline V gene sequence: CDR1 MNHEY, CDR2 SVGAGI. V gave up 6 bases and J gave up 1 base, with 9 bases separating them. The sample was CD4+ or CD8+ T cells sorted from blood, taken in a trial of the OX40 agonist ivuxolimab. This clonotype originated in an adult with an advanced solid tumor such as melanoma, head and neck, liver or kidney cancer. V gene TRBV6-5 combines with J gene TRBJ1-2; TRBD1 is a possible D gene (6 bases). CDR3 in amino acids: CASSKDSNYGYTF. The CDR3 coding sequence is TGTGCCAGCAGCAAGGACAGTAACTATGGCTACACCTTC.